Listed here are 25 T cell receptor beta chains from one sample, sequenced in a study of tumor-infiltrating lymphocytes in primary liver carcinoma. Investigators took RNA and DNA out together from roughly 18-30 mg of unsorted bulk tissue. The input was approximately 500 ng total RNA; TCR beta cDNA was made from it with a constant-region primer. Libraries for TCR beta were built through three nested multiplex PCR rounds, which together made up a slightly modified ARM-PCR procedure. Researchers ran the first two PCR rounds for about 11 cycles each with TRBV1-TRBV30 forward primers and a C-beta reverse primer. TCRdb reprocessed the multiplex PCR reads via MiXCR and lists one record per CDR3 protein. The profile covers 90,000 to 110,000 distinct CDR3 sequences, with about four fifths appearing a single time and 15% to 20% taken by the ten largest. Sample: liver tumor tissue from sampling region 3. Specified subset: tumor region T3, left-lateral pole. These receptors were obtained from a man aged 35-49 years with primary liver carcinoma and hepatitis B virus infection.

To note about this clonotype: An end of the junction does not agree with germline; a read error may underlie this. This rearrangement joins TRBV6-1 to TRBJ2-3, with 11 nucleotides matching TRBD2. From germline, CDR1 is MNHNS and CDR2 SASEGT. This CDR3 has 15 residues. The DNA of the CDR3 is TGTGATAGCAGTAGCGGGAGGGCTAGCACAGATGCGCAGTATTTT. This sequence encodes CDSSSGRASTDAQYF.

About this clonotype itself: An end of the junction differs from the germline gene, which may be a read error. This chain links TRBV28 with TRBJ2-7; 9 bases line up with TRBD2. This CDR3 has 16 residues. CDR1 and CDR2 (germline): MDHEN, SYDVKM. CDR3: CVSSSGLALGSYEQYF. The CDR3 bases are TGTGTCAGCAGTTCCGGACTAGCGTTAGGCTCCTACGAGCAGTATTTC.

A word on this clonotype: One end of the junction fails to match germline, which may point to a read error. This chain uses TRBV29-1 with TRBJ1-1; 8 nucleotides line up with TRBD1. The germline CDR1 and CDR2 sequences are SQVTM and ANQGSEA. This CDR3 comprises 12 residues. This chain's CDR3 is CRVSQDRAEALF. Written as DNA, the CDR3 is TGCAGAGTCTCTCAGGACAGGGCTGAAGCTTTATTT.

Note on this clonotype: This is likely a read error, given that the CDR3 carries no conserved phenylalanine or tryptophan at its end. The CDR3 region has the DNA TGTGCCAGTAGCTTGGATGGACAATATCAGCCCCAGCATATT. As protein: CASSLDGQYQPQHI. This chain uses TRBV5-4 with TRBJ1-5; possibly TRBD1 for D (5 bases). CDR1 is SGHNT, CDR2 YYREEE, per germline (reference sequence). The CDR3 runs to 14 residues.

This chain connects TRBV5-6 to TRBJ1-1, with a weak D call TRBD1 (5 bases). This CDR3 contains 14 residues. V lost 8 bases, J lost 5 bases, and 19 bases lay in between. Per germline, CDR1 SGHDT and CDR2 YYEEEE. CDR3 coding DNA: TGTGCCAGTAGCGCACGAGAGGGGCGGACTGAAGCTTTCTTT. It encodes CASSAREGRTEAFF.

With regard to this clonotype: Since no conserved phenylalanine or tryptophan closes the CDR3, a read error is the likely cause. The DNA is omitted, as the CDR3 cannot be located on it reliably, and the CDR3 follows TCRdb's listing. The V and J genes are TRBV11-1 and TRBJ2-3; no check of the table's D call, TRBD1, against the DNA was made. The CDR3 is made up of 19 amino acids, end residues included. The germline CDR1 and CDR2 sequences are SGHAT and FQDESV (reference sequence). This CDR3 is CASSSGGSSVGARTDTRYS.

Note on this clonotype: At one end the junction does not follow the germline gene, possibly because of a read error. J is TRBJ2-6 and V is TRBV7-8; TRBD1 might be the D (5 bases). The CDR3 runs 17 residues. Per the germline V gene, CDR1 is SGHVS and CDR2 is FQNEAQ. CDR3 in DNA: TGTGCCAGCAGCTCTACGGTAATGCGCTCTGGGGCCAACATCCTGACTTTC. It translates to CASSSTVMRSGANILTF.

A note on this clonotype: The junction shows a germline mismatch at one end, possibly a read error. V is TRBV11-1 and J is TRBJ1-2; 9 nucleotides match TRBD1. The CDR3 is made up of 15 amino acids. In germline, CDR1 is SGHAT, CDR2 FQDESV (reference sequence). CDR3 sequence (DNA): TGTGCCAGCAGCCCGGGACAGGGTCAGAACTATAGCTATACCTTC. It specifies CASSPGQGQNYSYTF. Filled out from reference TRBV11-1 and TRBJ1-2, the complete variable domain reads EAEVAQSPRYKITEKSQAVAFWCDPISGHATLYWYRQILGQGPELLVQFQDESVVDDSQLPKDRFSAERLKGVDSTLKIQPAELGDSAMYLCASSPGQGQNYSYTFGSGTRLTVV.

For this clonotype: One junction end does not reproduce the germline sequence, and a read error may be involved. The chain carries TRBV11-2 and TRBJ1-5, with D possibly TRBD1 on 6 matching bases. The CDR3 has 17 amino acids. Germline-derived CDR1 and CDR2 are SGHAT and FQNNGV. DNA for the CDR3: TGTACCAGCAGTTTAGTAGGGGTAACAGGGAGCAATCAGCCCCTGCATTTT. Amino acid sequence: CTSSLVGVTGSNQPLHF.

Concerning this clonotype itself: Given the absence of the conserved phenylalanine or tryptophan at the CDR3 end, a read error is likely. This chain connects TRBV6-6 to TRBJ2-6; D tentatively fits TRBD1 or TRBD2 (5 bases each). V shed 6 bases and J shed 5 bases, with 20 bases lying between them. The CDR3 spans 17 residues. Germline V gene data show CDR1 as MNHNY and CDR2 as SVGAGI (reference sequence). The chain's CDR3 is CASRVGGLSYRANVLTY. CDR3 bases: TGTGCCAGCAGGGTTGGGGGTCTATCCTATAGGGCCAACGTCCTGACTTAC.

This clonotype turned up a few times. A read error is possible here, since a much larger clone lies one base away. The DNA of the CDR3 is TGCGCCAGCGGCACAGGGACTAGCAGCTACTCCTACAATGAGCAGTTCTTC. It encodes CASGTGTSSYSYNEQFF. The rearrangement uses TRBV5-1 and TRBJ2-1; 9 bases match TRBD2. The CDR3 runs 17 residues. The V gene's germline CDR1 is SGHRS and CDR2 YFSETQ. Trimming took 7 bases from V and 0 from J; bases not matched to a gene: 11.

This clonotype has just a few counts. This sequence may be a read error, since a much larger clone differs from it by one base. The genes are TRBV30 and TRBJ1-6; 7 bases are shared with TRBD1. The germline V gene has CDR1 GTSNPN and CDR2 SVGIG (reference sequence). This CDR3 has 15 amino acids. The DNA for the CDR3 is TGTGCCCGGAGTACCTCGGGACAGTATAATTCACCCCTCCACTTT. Translating gives CARSTSGQYNSPLHF.

On this clonotype: One end of the junction does not line up with germline, which may come from a read error. This rearrangement joins TRBV12-3 or TRBV12-4 to TRBJ2-7, with 10 nucleotides matching TRBD1. This CDR3 has 14 amino acids. The CDR3 DNA reads TGTGCCAGCAGCCGAAGACAGGGGGCCTATGAGCAGTACTTC. The encoded protein is CASSRRQGAYEQYF.

Details on this clonotype: The junction departs from the called germline gene at one end, perhaps through a read error. The chain has TRBV11-3 and TRBJ2-3; 9 bases fit TRBD2. The CDR3 length is 16 residues. Per germline, CDR1 SGHNT and CDR2 YENEEA. The CDR3 protein is CVSSDSPAGGVDTQYF. The CDR3 coding sequence is TGTGTCAGCAGCGATAGCCCGGCGGGAGGGGTGGATACGCAGTATTTT. The complete variable domain, with remaining parts taken from reference TRBV11-3 and TRBJ2-3, reads EAGVVQSPRYKIIEKKQPVAFWCNPISGHNTLYWYLQNLGQGPELLIRYENEEAVDDSQLPKDRFSAERLKGVDSTLKIQPAELGDSAVYLCVSSDSPAGGVDTQYFGPGTRLTVL.

With respect to this clonotype: At one boundary the junction diverges from the germline segment, which might be a read error. This chain uses TRBV4-1 with TRBJ2-1, with 10 bases that match TRBD2. CDR1 MGHRA and CDR2 YSYEKL come from the germline V gene. The CDR3 covers 16 residues. In nucleotides, the CDR3 is TGTGCCAGCAGCCAAAAGCTGACTAGCGGGCAAAGTGAGCAGTTCTTC. Translated, it gives CASSQKLTSGQSEQFF.

A remark on this clonotype: A much larger clone sits a single nucleotide away, making a read error possible. The rearrangement links TRBV6-6 to TRBJ2-1, with D hard to call. This CDR3 spans 15 amino acids. V gave up 0 bases and J gave up 3 bases, with 9 bases separating them. Germline V lookup: CDR1 MNHNY, CDR2 SVGAGI (reference sequence). CDR3 sequence: CASSYSNPYYNEQFF. CDR3 bases: TGTGCCAGCAGTTACTCGAATCCGTACTACAATGAGCAGTTCTTC.

V gene TRBV5-5 combines with J gene TRBJ2-1; 9 bases line up with TRBD2. The CDR3 has 16 residues. Germline V gene data show CDR1 as SGHKS and CDR2 as YYEKEE (reference sequence). The J segment lost 5 bases and the V segment lost 6 bases, leaving 12 bases of the junction unmatched. CDR3: CASIRIAGVVHNEQFF. CDR3 DNA sequence: TGTGCCAGCATCCGTATAGCGGGAGTAGTCCACAATGAGCAGTTCTTC.

This clonotype was observed a handful of times. This could be a read error, since a much larger clone is one nucleotide away. The DNA is left out, because the CDR3 cannot be placed on it with certainty; the CDR3 is given as TCRdb lists it. The rearrangement joins TRBV5-1 to TRBJ1-1; the table names TRBD1, a call not compared with the DNA. CDR1 and CDR2 (germline): SGHRS, YFSETQ. From its first to its last residue, the CDR3 has 13 amino acids. This CDR3 reads CASSFGQGTEALF.

As for this clonotype: One end of the junction is discordant with germline, which a read error may explain. The V and J genes are TRBV5-4 and TRBJ2-2, with D perhaps being TRBD1 or TRBD2 (5 bases each). Germline V CDR1 and CDR2: SGHNT, YYREEE (reference sequence). CDR3 length: 17 residues. CDR3 sequence: CASSLCGRGSITGELFF. In nucleotides, the CDR3 is TGTGCCAGCAGCTTGTGTGGTAGGGGATCCATCACCGGGGAGCTATTTTTT.

The V gene is TRBV7-8, the J gene TRBJ2-7; 7 positions match TRBD2. The germline V gene encodes CDR1 SGHVS and CDR2 FQNEAQ. The CDR3 length is 13 residues. The V gene end was trimmed by 10 bases and the J gene end by 2 bases; junction bases not matched to a gene: 8. DNA for the CDR3: TGTGCCAACTCCTTTACTAGCGCCTACGAGCAGTACTTC. This gives the protein CANSFTSAYEQYF.

The chain couples TRBV29-1 to TRBJ1-2, with a weak D call TRBD1 (5 bases). Per germline, CDR1 SQVTM and CDR2 ANQGSEA. This CDR3 is 15 amino acids long. Trimming took 5 bases from V and 4 from J, leaving 20 bases between them. The CDR3 loop is CSVMSAGTRSYGYTF. DNA for the CDR3: TGCAGCGTTATGAGTGCGGGGACGAGGAGCTATGGCTACACCTTC.

Comments on this clonotype: A much larger clone is a single base away; this may be a read error. The chain carries TRBV7-9 and TRBJ2-1; the match to TRBD2 covers 7 bases. The germline gives CDR1 SEHNR, CDR2 FQNEAQ (reference sequence). There are 16 residues in the CDR3. CDR3 bases: TGTGCCATCAGCTTGTTAGCTAGCGGTCCTTACTTAGAGCAGTTCTTC. Amino acids: CAISLLASGPYLEQFF.

This clonotype has more than one count but fewer than ten. It may be a read error: a sequence one base away is much more abundant. The CDR3, as DNA: TGTGCCAGCAGGGGGGGCAGGGGCACTGGAAACACCATATATTTT. Its protein is CASRGGRGTGNTIYF. The V call is TRBV25-1, the J call TRBJ1-3, with D perhaps TRBD1 (6 bases). The germline V and J ends were trimmed by 6 bases and 2 bases, with 14 bases remaining between them. The CDR3 length is 15 residues. Germline V gene data show CDR1 as MGHDK and CDR2 as SYGVNS.

Details on this clonotype: This sequence may be a read error, since a much larger clone differs from it by one base. This rearrangement joins TRBV5-1 to TRBJ2-7, with 8 bases aligning to TRBD2. CDR1 and CDR2 from the germline V gene are SGHRS and YFSETQ. The CDR3 length is 15 residues. The CDR3 loop is CVSRPGGGSPYEQYF. The CDR3, as DNA: TGCGTCAGCAGACCCGGGGGGGGGAGTCCCTACGAGCAGTACTTC. Combining the CDR3 with reference TRBV5-1 and TRBJ2-7 gives the whole variable domain KAGVTQTPRYLIKTRGQQVTLSCSPISGHRSVSWYQQTPGQGLQFLFEYFSETQRNKGNFPGRFSGRQFSNSRSEMNVSTLELGDSALYLCVSRPGGGSPYEQYFGPGTRLTVT.

This clonotype was observed once. The chain is built from TRBV4-3 and TRBJ2-5; 12 nucleotides align to TRBD2. Per the germline V gene, CDR1 is LGHNA and CDR2 is YSLEER. The CDR3 has 17 residues. After removal of 1 base from V and 6 bases from J, the junction contained 9 bases not matched to a gene. CDR3 amino acids: CASSQVASGRALKTQYF. The CDR3 DNA reads as TGCGCCAGCAGCCAAGTGGCTAGCGGGAGGGCCCTGAAGACCCAGTACTTC.